A selection of T cell receptor beta chains follows, all from one sample in a study of STAT5B mutations in CD4+ large granular lymphocyte leukemia. The repertoire was sequenced with immunoSEQ multiplex PCR; TCRdb's copy has only in-frame clones and lacks some. The sample lists some 45,000 clones, about 86% occurring once. Sequenced sample: CD4+ T cells from blood buffy coats. These receptors all stem from a human donor in good health. The CDR3 runs from the conserved cysteine through the conserved F or W. D genes are given only for firm matches. Size is stated for part of the rows, as once, few or many counts, or as a class when the clone is expanded.

CDR3 DNA: TGTGCCAGCAGTCCTCGTCAGTCGTACTTGTATGGCTACACCTTC; CDR3 protein: CASSPRQSYLYGYTF; clone size: .; J gene: TRBJ1-2; D gene: .; V gene: TRBV27
CDR3 DNA: TGTGCCAGTAGTAGGGCGGGACAGGGGCCGGAGGAGCAGTACTTC; CDR3 protein: CASSRAGQGPEEQYF; clone size: .; J gene: TRBJ2-7; D gene: TRBD1; V gene: TRBV19
CDR3 DNA: TGTGCCAGCAGACTGACAGGGAACGACGAGCAGTACTTC; CDR3 protein: CASRLTGNDEQYF; clone size: .; J gene: TRBJ2-7; D gene: TRBD1; V gene: TRBV5-4
CDR3 DNA: TGTGCCAGCAGTTCAGGGAGCAATGAGCAGTTCTTC; CDR3 protein: CASSSGSNEQFF; clone size: once; J gene: TRBJ2-1; D gene: .; V gene: TRBV2
CDR3 DNA: TGTGCCAGTAGTATCTCGTCCGGGCGGGGCAACGTCCTGACTTTC; CDR3 protein: CASSISSGRGNVLTF; clone size: .; J gene: TRBJ2-6; D gene: .; V gene: TRBV19
CDR3 DNA: TGTGCCAGCAGCTTAGTTGGGGAAAACACTGAAGCTTTCTTT; CDR3 protein: CASSLVGENTEAFF; clone size: .; J gene: TRBJ1-1; D gene: .; V gene: TRBV7-8
CDR3 DNA: TGCGCCAGCAGCCAGGGACTAGCGGGAGGTGGAGAGACCCAGTACTTC; CDR3 protein: CASSQGLAGGGETQYF; clone size: few; J gene: TRBJ2-5; D gene: TRBD2; V gene: TRBV5-1
CDR3 DNA: TGTGCCAGCGGGATAGCGGGCGTCACCGGGGAGCTGTTTTTT; CDR3 protein: CASGIAGVTGELFF; clone size: few; J gene: TRBJ2-2; D gene: TRBD2; V gene: TRBV9
CDR3 DNA: TGTGCCAGCAGGGAACTAGCGGGAGGGCCCGGTGAGCAGTTCTTC; CDR3 protein: CASRELAGGPGEQFF; clone size: once; J gene: TRBJ2-1; D gene: TRBD2; V gene: TRBV6-1
CDR3 DNA: TGCGCCAGCAGCACCCTGGGTGCAGGCCCCAATGAGCAGTTCTTC; CDR3 protein: CASSTLGAGPNEQFF; clone size: .; J gene: TRBJ2-1; D gene: .; V gene: TRBV5-1
CDR3 DNA: TGCGCCAGCAGCGCGCAACAGGGAAACACCATATATTTT; CDR3 protein: CASSAQQGNTIYF; clone size: .; J gene: TRBJ1-3; D gene: .; V gene: TRBV5-1
CDR3 DNA: TGTGCCAGCAGCGAGGGGACTAGCGGGAGTTTAGGCGGGGAGCTGTTTTTT; CDR3 protein: CASSEGTSGSLGGELFF; clone size: .; J gene: TRBJ2-2; D gene: TRBD2; V gene: TRBV9
CDR3 DNA: TGCGCCAGCAGCTTGGGCGGCAGCTCTGGAAACACCATATATTTT; CDR3 protein: CASSLGGSSGNTIYF; clone size: .; J gene: TRBJ1-3; D gene: .; V gene: TRBV5-1
CDR3 DNA: TGTGCCAGCAGTTCAGGGGGCGCCGCTAACTATGGCTACACCTTC; CDR3 protein: CASSSGGAANYGYTF; clone size: .; J gene: TRBJ1-2; D gene: TRBD1; V gene: TRBV28
CDR3 DNA: TGCAGTGCTAGTTGGGGCGAGACCCAGTACTTC; CDR3 protein: CSASWGETQYF; clone size: .; J gene: TRBJ2-5; D gene: .; V gene: TRBV20-1
CDR3 DNA: TGTGCCAGCAGCTTGAGTCGGGGCGAGCAGTTCTTC; CDR3 protein: CASSLSRGEQFF; clone size: .; J gene: TRBJ2-1; D gene: .; V gene: TRBV5-6
CDR3 DNA: TGTGCCAGCAGCTGGGGACCACAGGATTACAATGAGCAGTTCTTC; CDR3 protein: CASSWGPQDYNEQFF; clone size: .; J gene: TRBJ2-1; D gene: .; V gene: TRBV5-6
CDR3 DNA: TGCAGCGCGACTAGCGGGGGGAACTACGAGCAGTACTTC; CDR3 protein: CSATSGGNYEQYF; clone size: .; J gene: TRBJ2-7; D gene: TRBD2; V gene: TRBV29-1
CDR3 DNA: TGTGCCAGCAGCCGGGAGGGGGGCACCGGGGAGCTGTTTTTT; CDR3 protein: CASSREGGTGELFF; clone size: .; J gene: TRBJ2-2; D gene: TRBD2; V gene: TRBV7-9
CDR3 DNA: TGTGCTAGTGGTCCCCCCCCTGGGGCCAACGTCCTGACTTTC; CDR3 protein: CASGPPPGANVLTF; clone size: .; J gene: TRBJ2-6; D gene: .; V gene: TRBV12-5
CDR3 DNA: TGCGCCAGCAGCTTGGGACTAGCGGGAGTCGCTGAGCAGTTCTTC; CDR3 protein: CASSLGLAGVAEQFF; clone size: .; J gene: TRBJ2-1; D gene: TRBD2; V gene: TRBV5-1
CDR3 DNA: TGTGCCTCGGGTGGTTTCGCGGACTCTGGGGCCAACGTCCTGACTTTC; CDR3 protein: CASGGFADSGANVLTF; clone size: .; J gene: TRBJ2-6; D gene: .; V gene: TRBV30
CDR3 DNA: TGTGCCAGCAGTTCCGGGATAGCGGGGTCAGATACGCAGTATTTT; CDR3 protein: CASSSGIAGSDTQYF; clone size: .; J gene: TRBJ2-3; D gene: TRBD2; V gene: TRBV6-5
CDR3 DNA: TGTGCCAGCAGCTTGAGGGGGGCTGACACTGAAGCTTTCTTT; CDR3 protein: CASSLRGADTEAFF; clone size: .; J gene: TRBJ1-1; D gene: .; V gene: TRBV5-6
CDR3 DNA: TGTGCCAGCAGTTTGGGCCGGACAGGGGGCTCTGGTAGTAGACTTTTTAGCAATCAGCCCCAGCATTTT; CDR3 protein: CASSLGRTGGSGSRLFSNQPQHF; clone size: .; J gene: TRBJ1-5; D gene: TRBD1; V gene: TRBV28
CDR3 DNA: TGTGCCAGCAGCCCGACGGGACAAAGCAATCAGCCCCAGCATTTT; CDR3 protein: CASSPTGQSNQPQHF; clone size: .; J gene: TRBJ1-5; D gene: .; V gene: TRBV7-2
CDR3 DNA: TGTGCCAGCAGCTTAGCCCCACAGGGGGCGAGCTATGGCTACACCTTC; CDR3 protein: CASSLAPQGASYGYTF; clone size: .; J gene: TRBJ1-2; D gene: TRBD1; V gene: TRBV7-9
CDR3 DNA: TGTGCCAGCAGTTTATACCCCGGGACTGCTGGAAACACCATATATTTT; CDR3 protein: CASSLYPGTAGNTIYF; clone size: once; J gene: TRBJ1-3; D gene: .; V gene: TRBV27
CDR3 DNA: TGTGCCACCAGGAGGGGAGGCCAAGGCACAGATACGCAGTATTTT; CDR3 protein: CATRRGGQGTDTQYF; clone size: .; J gene: TRBJ2-3; D gene: .; V gene: TRBV15
CDR3 DNA: TGTGCCAGCAGTGACTCGGGGGGGTTCTATGGCTACACCTTC; CDR3 protein: CASSDSGGFYGYTF; clone size: .; J gene: TRBJ1-2; D gene: .; V gene: TRBV6-4
CDR3 DNA: TGTGCCAGCAGCTTAGCGTCGACGCTTGGGGAGCAGTACTTC; CDR3 protein: CASSLASTLGEQYF; clone size: few; J gene: TRBJ2-7; D gene: .; V gene: TRBV7-9
CDR3 DNA: TGTGCCAGCAGTTTCTCCGGGAGACGCACCGGGGAGCTGTTTTTT; CDR3 protein: CASSFSGRRTGELFF; clone size: few; J gene: TRBJ2-2; D gene: .; V gene: TRBV27
CDR3 DNA: TGTGCCAGCAGCGCCCAGACGGATTATGGCTACACCTTC; CDR3 protein: CASSAQTDYGYTF; clone size: .; J gene: TRBJ1-2; D gene: .; V gene: TRBV7-9
CDR3 DNA: TGTGCCAGCAGCTTAGAGTATCTAGCGGGGCCCTACAATGAGCAGTTCTTC; CDR3 protein: CASSLEYLAGPYNEQFF; clone size: once; J gene: TRBJ2-1; D gene: TRBD2; V gene: TRBV11-2
CDR3 DNA: TGTGCCAGCAGCTTTGGGGCGTATCAGCCCCAGCATTTT; CDR3 protein: CASSFGAYQPQHF; clone size: .; J gene: TRBJ1-5; D gene: .; V gene: TRBV7-8
CDR3 DNA: TGTGCCAGCAGCCAACAATGGGCGTTGAGCTCCTACGAGCAGTACTTC; CDR3 protein: CASSQQWALSSYEQYF; clone size: .; J gene: TRBJ2-7; D gene: .; V gene: TRBV4-2
CDR3 DNA: TGTGCCAGCAGCCAAGGGTCCAGGGCGTGGGGCGATGAAAAACTGTTTTTT; CDR3 protein: CASSQGSRAWGDEKLFF; clone size: .; J gene: TRBJ1-4; D gene: .; V gene: TRBV4-2
CDR3 DNA: TGTGCCAGTAGTATAAGGACTCAGGGGAGGGAGACCCAGTACTTC; CDR3 protein: CASSIRTQGRETQYF; clone size: .; J gene: TRBJ2-5; D gene: .; V gene: TRBV19
CDR3 DNA: TGTGCCACCCAAAGAGGCTGGGGAGGTCAGAACACTGAAGCTTTCTTT; CDR3 protein: CATQRGWGGQNTEAFF; clone size: once; J gene: TRBJ1-1; D gene: .; V gene: TRBV15
CDR3 DNA: TGCGCCAGCAGCCTAGGGGACTTCTACGAGCAGTACTTC; CDR3 protein: CASSLGDFYEQYF; clone size: .; J gene: TRBJ2-7; D gene: .; V gene: TRBV5-1
CDR3 DNA: TGTGCCAGCTCACCCTCCGAGTCCCCGCAGACTGAAGCTTTCTTT; CDR3 protein: CASSPSESPQTEAFF; clone size: once; J gene: TRBJ1-1; D gene: .; V gene: TRBV18
CDR3 DNA: TGTGCCAGTAGTATTCAATCGTACAATGAGCAGTTCTTC; CDR3 protein: CASSIQSYNEQFF; clone size: .; J gene: TRBJ2-1; D gene: .; V gene: TRBV19
CDR3 DNA: TGTGCCAGCAGTGCCGCCGGGTTAGGGAACACTGAAGCTTTCTTT; CDR3 protein: CASSAAGLGNTEAFF; clone size: .; J gene: TRBJ1-1; D gene: .; V gene: TRBV27
CDR3 DNA: TGTGCCAGCAGCGCACGGGACTACCCCTACAATGAGCAGTTCTTC; CDR3 protein: CASSARDYPYNEQFF; clone size: once; J gene: TRBJ2-1; D gene: TRBD2; V gene: TRBV9
CDR3 DNA: TGCGCCAGCAGCCAAGACGCAGGGATCCCTGGCTACACCTTC; CDR3 protein: CASSQDAGIPGYTF; clone size: .; J gene: TRBJ1-2; D gene: .; V gene: TRBV4-1
CDR3 DNA: TGTGCCAGCAGTGAAATGCAGAACACTGAAGCTTTCTTT; CDR3 protein: CASSEMQNTEAFF; clone size: once; J gene: TRBJ1-1; D gene: .; V gene: TRBV6-4
CDR3 DNA: TGTGCAGGAGACCGGGCTGGGGCCAACGTCCTGACTTTC; CDR3 protein: CAGDRAGANVLTF; clone size: .; J gene: TRBJ2-6; D gene: .; V gene: TRBV30
CDR3 DNA: TGTGCCAGCAGTTTGGGGACTAGTTCCTACAATGAGCAGTTCTTC; CDR3 protein: CASSLGTSSYNEQFF; clone size: .; J gene: TRBJ2-1; D gene: TRBD2; V gene: TRBV5-8
CDR3 DNA: TGTGCCAGCAGCCCCGGTACAGGGGGCTTGAACACTGAAGCTTTCTTT; CDR3 protein: CASSPGTGGLNTEAFF; clone size: .; J gene: TRBJ1-1; D gene: TRBD1; V gene: TRBV11-2